The next 23 T cell receptor beta chains were all read from a single sample in a study of T cells expressing NK-cell markers. TCRdb reprocessed the 5' RACE reads and stores each CDR3 protein as one record, lacking DNA. The sample has roughly 420,000 distinct CDR3 sequences. Material: blood T cells: a sorted CD56 or NKG2C T cell subset, CD4+ or CD8+ T cells, or bulk PBMC T cells (not recorded which). The receptors come from a woman aged 18 to 75 in good health.

This chain joins TRBV5-1 and TRBJ2-5; TCRdb returns TRBD2, unconfirmable since there is no DNA. Looked up from germline, CDR1 is SGHRS and CDR2 is YFSETQ. This CDR3 spans 16 amino acids. CDR3 sequence: CASSLEGGGSQETQYF.

The chain recombines TRBV7-2 with TRBJ2-1. The CDR3 spans 13 residues. Germline loops: CDR1 SGHTA, CDR2 FQGNSA. The CDR3 protein is CASSLVTNNEQFF.

The gene calls are TRBV4-2 and TRBJ1-1; lacking DNA, the TRBD1 call made by TCRdb goes unchecked. There are 16 residues in the CDR3. Germline CDR1 and CDR2: LGHNA and YNFKEQ. The CDR3 here is CASSQADRGFGTEAFF.

The chain couples TRBV12-3 or TRBV12-4 to TRBJ2-2. This CDR3 contains 15 residues. The CDR3 loop is CASSLEAANTGELFF.

This CDR3 reads CSVESLHGAEQFF. The chain uses TRBV29-1 and TRBJ2-1. Germline V gene data show CDR1 as SQVTM and CDR2 as ANQGSEA. CDR3 length equals 13 residues.

The chain carries TRBV20-1 and TRBJ1-2; the TRBD1 assignment by TCRdb is unverifiable without DNA. Germline CDR1 and CDR2: DFQATT and SNEGSKA (reference sequence). CDR3 length equals 12 residues. CDR3 sequence reads: CSPILYPGGYTF.

The chain has TRBV30 and TRBJ2-3; there is no DNA to check the TCRdb D call of TRBD2. The CDR3 loop spans 18 amino acids. From germline, CDR1 is GTSNPN and CDR2 SVGIG (reference sequence). The CDR3: CAWVSGALAGEVTDTQYF.

V is TRBV5-1 and J is TRBJ2-2. The CDR3 sequence is 15 residues long. Per germline, CDR1 SGHRS and CDR2 YFSETQ. The CDR3 loop is CASSLNNLGTGELFF.

This chain uses TRBV20-1 with TRBJ1-1. The CDR3 has 14 residues. Germline loops: CDR1 DFQATT, CDR2 SNEGSKA (reference sequence). CDR3 region: CSARDRQRNTEAFF.

This sequence joins TRBV7-8 and TRBJ2-5; TCRdb picks TRBD1, but there is no DNA to check that call. CDR3 length: 16 amino acids. Germline CDR1 reads SGHVS; CDR2 reads FQNEAQ. The CDR3 sequence: CASIIRGTGGQETQYF.

The J gene is TRBJ2-3, the V gene TRBV12-3 or TRBV12-4. The CDR3 extends over 14 amino acids. Here the CDR3 reads CASSLGHLTDTQYF.

The chain recombines TRBV6-5 with TRBJ2-5; TCRdb gives TRBD1 as the D gene, but with no DNA this cannot be confirmed. The CDR3 has 16 residues. The germline gives CDR1 MNHEY, CDR2 SVGAGI. The CDR3 loop reads CASSYFAGNIQETQYF.

This chain's CDR3 is CASSPGGGGAWEQFF. This chain joins TRBV7-2 and TRBJ2-1; there is no DNA to check the TCRdb D call of TRBD2. Germline CDR1 and CDR2: SGHTA and FQGNSA. This CDR3 is 15 amino acids long.

The V gene is TRBV5-1, the J gene TRBJ2-1; TCRdb lists TRBD2, though no DNA is available to test this call. Germline values: CDR1 SGHRS, CDR2 YFSETQ. This CDR3 is 16 amino acids long. The CDR3 sequence: CASSKLADTSYNEQFF.

The V call is TRBV12-3 or TRBV12-4, the J call TRBJ1-1. The CDR3 extends over 13 amino acids. CDR3 in amino acids: CASSGGPNTEAFF.

This chain joins TRBV7-9 and TRBJ2-7; TCRdb's assignment of TRBD2 cannot be checked, as there is no DNA. There are 15 residues in the CDR3. CDR1 is SEHNR, CDR2 FQNEAQ, per germline (reference sequence). The CDR3 here is CASSLSSGFSYEQYF.

V usage is TRBV29-1 and J usage is TRBJ2-2; TCRdb's assignment of TRBD1 cannot be checked, as there is no DNA. There are 14 residues in the CDR3. Looked up from germline, CDR1 is SQVTM and CDR2 is ANQGSEA. CDR3 region: CSVETDSNTGELFF.

The J gene is TRBJ2-2, the V gene TRBV27. Germline lookup yields CDR1 MNHEY and CDR2 SMNVEV (reference sequence). This CDR3 has 14 amino acids. CDR3 in amino acids: CASSLARDTGELFF.

V is TRBV11-2 and J is TRBJ2-5; TCRdb indicates TRBD2, and absent DNA this call remains unverified. The CDR3 sequence is 17 residues long. CDR1 and CDR2 (germline): SGHAT, FQNNGV. The chain's CDR3 is CASSPGQRLNDGETQYF. Filled out from reference TRBV11-2 and TRBJ2-5, the complete variable domain reads EAGVAQSPRYKIIEKRQSVAFWCNPISGHATLYWYQQILGQGPKLLIQFQNNGVVDDSQLPKDRFSAERLKGVDSTLKIQPAKLEDSAVYLCASSPGQRLNDGETQYFGPGTRLLVL.

V is TRBV30 and J is TRBJ2-7. The CDR3 totals 12 residues. Germline CDR1 reads GTSNPN; CDR2 reads SVGIG (reference sequence). Here the CDR3 reads CAWSDRGSEQYF.

This chain links TRBV7-2 with TRBJ2-3; there is no DNA to check the TCRdb D call of TRBD2. CDR1 is SGHTA and CDR2 is FQGNSA in the germline V gene. The CDR3 loop spans 15 amino acids. This CDR3 reads CASSLGAGGQDTQYF.

V is TRBV12-3 or TRBV12-4 and J is TRBJ2-5; without DNA, the TCRdb call of TRBD1 cannot be checked. This CDR3 has 14 amino acids. This chain's CDR3 is CASNPQGTQETQYF.

The chain is built from TRBV11-2 and TRBJ2-3; TCRdb gives TRBD1 as the D gene, but with no DNA this cannot be confirmed. Germline V lookup: CDR1 SGHAT, CDR2 FQNNGV. The CDR3 spans 15 residues. CDR3: CASSLNPQAVHTQYF.